A single sample is the source of the 19 T cell receptor beta chains below, sequenced in a study of blood T cells in healthy people across ages. A second PCR, run for roughly 7 to 11 cycles, used a sample-barcoded 5' primer plus a J-beta primer mix. TCRdb passed the 5' RACE reads through MiXCR, listing each CDR3 protein once. There are around 2 million distinct CDR3 sequences in the sample; about 39% occur only once, and roughly 24% lies in the top ten. The material sequenced was blood. These receptors originate from a human donor in good health.

For this clonotype: This may be a read error, as it is one base from a much larger clone. The V and J genes are TRBV5-8 and TRBJ2-4; D remains unclear. V lost 3 bases and J lost 3, with 10 bases in between. Germline-derived CDR1 and CDR2 are SGHTS and YDEGEE. CDR3 length: 14 residues. The CDR3 loop is CASSWRAFKNIQYF. The CDR3 DNA reads TGTGCCAGCAGCTGGCGTGCCTTCAAAAACATTCAGTACTTC. Combining the CDR3 with reference TRBV5-8 and TRBJ2-4 gives the whole variable domain EAGVTQSPTHLIKTRGQQATLRCSPISGHTSVYWYQQALGLGLQFLLWYDEGEERNRGNFPPRFSGRQFPNYSSELNVNALELEDSALYLCASSWRAFKNIQYFGAGTRLSVL.

V usage is TRBV7-3 and J usage is TRBJ2-1; tentatively, D is TRBD1 (5 bases). The germline V gene encodes CDR1 SGHTA and CDR2 FQGTGA. The CDR3 extends over 16 amino acids. The V end was cut by 5 bases, the J end by 3 bases, with 17 bases between. The CDR3, as DNA: TGTGCCAGCAGCCCGGAACAGGCGGACCTCTACAATGAGCAGTTCTTC. As protein: CASSPEQADLYNEQFF.

This clonotype was seen more than once but under ten times. This chain joins TRBV7-2 and TRBJ2-1; 12 nucleotides match TRBD2. This CDR3 contains 16 residues. The V gene end was trimmed by 6 bases and the J gene end by 7 bases; junction bases not matched to a gene: 10. CDR1 SGHTA and CDR2 FQGNSA come from the germline V gene. The CDR3 sequence: CASSSSLAGGKNEQFF. CDR3 sequence (DNA): TGTGCCAGCAGTTCGTCCCTAGCGGGGGGGAAGAATGAGCAGTTCTTC.

This clonotype has just a few counts. This rearrangement joins TRBV29-1 to TRBJ2-1, with D possibly being TRBD1 (6 bases). Trimming left V 5 bases short and J 4 bases short, with 15 bases between. The CDR3 loop spans 14 amino acids. Germline V CDR1 and CDR2: SQVTM, ANQGSEA. The CDR3 region is CSVTSTGSYNEQFF. The CDR3 DNA sequence: TGCAGCGTTACTTCTACAGGGAGTTACAATGAGCAGTTCTTC.

This clonotype has ten or more counts. CDR3 DNA sequence: TGCAGCGTTGGGGGGAACGGAAGGGGCCAGTACTTC. It translates to CSVGGNGRGQYF. The gene calls are TRBV29-1 and TRBJ2-7, with D perhaps being TRBD1 or TRBD2 (5 bases each). Trimming stripped 4 bases from V and 10 bases from J, with 17 bases between. Germline CDR1 is SQVTM and CDR2 is ANQGSEA. There are 12 residues in the CDR3.

The chain carries TRBV6-2 or TRBV6-3 and TRBJ2-6; D might be TRBD1 (7 bases). Trimming left V 1 base short and J 2 bases short, with 12 bases between. The germline CDR1 and CDR2 sequences are MNHEY and SVGEGT. CDR3 length: 17 residues. The CDR3 reads CASSYYPGGTGANVLTF. Written as DNA, the CDR3 is TGTGCCAGCAGTTACTACCCAGGGGGGACTGGGGCCAACGTCCTGACTTTC.

The chain joins TRBV12-3 or TRBV12-4 to TRBJ1-5; perhaps TRBD1 as D (5 bases). With 4 bases removed from V and 3 bases from J, the gap between germline ends came to 10 bases. The CDR3 extends over 14 amino acids. The CDR3 spells CASSSRGTNQPQHF. CDR3 in DNA: TGTGCCAGCAGTTCGAGGGGAACCAATCAGCCCCAGCATTTT.

This clonotype was recorded a few times. The chain has TRBV7-6 and TRBJ2-7, with D possibly TRBD2 on 7 matching bases. The CDR3 has 17 residues. CDR1 is SGHVS, CDR2 FNYEAQ, per germline. V was trimmed by 1 base and J by 2 bases, leaving 18 bases between them. The CDR3 reads CASSLDPHQGRAYEQYF. DNA for the CDR3: TGTGCCAGCAGCTTAGATCCCCACCAGGGGAGGGCCTACGAGCAGTACTTC.

This clonotype was observed a few times. This chain joins TRBV6-5 and TRBJ2-7; tentatively, D is TRBD2 (6 bases). Germline-derived CDR1 and CDR2 are MNHEY and SVGAGI. The V end lost 2 bases, the J end lost 2 bases, and 13 bases lay between the germline ends. This CDR3 has 15 amino acids. The CDR3 spells CASSYAAGKPYEQYF. The CDR3 nucleotides are TGTGCCAGCAGTTACGCGGCGGGAAAACCCTACGAGCAGTACTTC.

The genes are TRBV12-3 or TRBV12-4 and TRBJ2-5; 11 bases match TRBD2. J lost 5 bases, V lost 6 bases, and 8 bases had no gene match. The CDR3 has 15 residues. The CDR3 nucleotides read TGTGCCAGCAGACTAGCGGGGGTCCAACCGGAGACCCAGTACTTC. Its translation is CASRLAGVQPETQYF.

The chain's CDR3 is CASSWDRITDTQYF. CDR3 sequence (DNA): TGTGCCAGCAGCTGGGACAGGATCACAGATACGCAGTATTTT. The chain couples TRBV7-2 to TRBJ2-3, with 8 bases matching TRBD1. Germline V gives CDR1 SGHTA, CDR2 FQGNSA. The V gene end was trimmed by 4 bases and the J gene end by 2 bases; junction bases not matched to a gene: 2. The CDR3 runs to 14 residues.

The chain has TRBV4-2 and TRBJ2-1; 8 bases align to TRBD2. The germline V gene encodes CDR1 LGHNA and CDR2 YNFKEQ. This CDR3 has 18 residues. The ends lost 3 bases at V and 5 bases at J; junction bases unmatched: 15. DNA of the CDR3: TGTGCCAGCAGCCAGCCCCTACTTTCGGGGGGGGCTCACAATGAGCAGTTCTTC. Its translation is CASSQPLLSGGAHNEQFF.

The gene calls are TRBV5-1 and TRBJ1-1; D is undetermined. The CDR3 length is 12 residues. From germline, CDR1 is SGHRS and CDR2 YFSETQ. V lost 7 bases to trimming and J lost 8 bases, with 15 bases between them. CDR3 nucleotides: TGCGCCAGCTGGAACGACCCGAAGGAAGCTTTCTTT. Its translation: CASWNDPKEAFF.

The chain recombines TRBV29-1 with TRBJ1-2; tentatively, D is TRBD1 (6 bases). Trimming took off 7 bases at V and 3 bases at J, with 12 bases between the two ends. The CDR3 totals 12 residues. Germline CDR1 and CDR2: SQVTM and ANQGSEA. The CDR3 is CSALTGYYGYTF. The CDR3 bases are TGCAGCGCCCTGACAGGATACTATGGCTACACCTTC.

The chain combines TRBV27 with TRBJ1-2, with TRBD1 identical over 9 bases. The CDR3 is 15 residues long. Unmatched junction bases numbered 10, after V lost 1 base and J lost 10 bases. The germline CDR1 and CDR2 sequences are MNHEY and SMNVEV (reference sequence). CDR3 DNA sequence: TGTGCCAGCAGTTTATTCGGACAGGGGAGAGTACTCTACACCTTC. Its protein is CASSLFGQGRVLYTF.

The CDR3 coding sequence is TGTGCCAGCAGCGTAGCTTGGGGGAACACTGAAGCTTTCTTT. Amino acid sequence: CASSVAWGNTEAFF. The V and J genes are TRBV9 and TRBJ1-1, with D unresolved. The CDR3 extends over 14 amino acids. V lost 0 bases, J lost 1 base, and 7 bases lay in between. CDR1 is SGDLS, CDR2 YYNGEE, per germline.

The rearrangement joins TRBV4-3 to TRBJ2-7; 7 nucleotides agree with TRBD1. After removal of 0 bases from V and 2 bases from J, the junction contained 16 bases not matched to a gene. CDR3 length: 19 amino acids. Germline lookup yields CDR1 LGHNA and CDR2 YSLEER. Written as DNA, the CDR3 is TGCGCCAGCAGCCAAGAATTGGCCGGGGTGGGACAGTCAACCTACGAGCAGTACTTC. Protein sequence: CASSQELAGVGQSTYEQYF.

This clonotype was seen a few times. The genes are TRBV7-2 and TRBJ1-2; perhaps TRBD1 as D (5 bases). Germline lookup yields CDR1 SGHTA and CDR2 FQGNSA. Trimming took 1 base from V and 5 from J, leaving 14 bases between them. The CDR3 sequence is 15 residues long. CDR3 sequence reads: CASSLGGGFKYGYTF. The CDR3 DNA reads as TGTGCCAGCAGCTTAGGGGGCGGATTCAAGTATGGCTACACCTTC.

The chain recombines TRBV4-3 with TRBJ2-7; 8 bases are a match to TRBD1. CDR1 and CDR2 (germline): LGHNA, YSLEER. The CDR3 runs to 18 residues. The ends lost 0 bases at V and 4 bases at J; junction bases unmatched: 14. The CDR3 sequence: CASSQDYRGSTSPYEQYF. DNA for the CDR3: TGCGCCAGCAGCCAAGATTACAGGGGGTCTACGAGCCCTTACGAGCAGTACTTC.